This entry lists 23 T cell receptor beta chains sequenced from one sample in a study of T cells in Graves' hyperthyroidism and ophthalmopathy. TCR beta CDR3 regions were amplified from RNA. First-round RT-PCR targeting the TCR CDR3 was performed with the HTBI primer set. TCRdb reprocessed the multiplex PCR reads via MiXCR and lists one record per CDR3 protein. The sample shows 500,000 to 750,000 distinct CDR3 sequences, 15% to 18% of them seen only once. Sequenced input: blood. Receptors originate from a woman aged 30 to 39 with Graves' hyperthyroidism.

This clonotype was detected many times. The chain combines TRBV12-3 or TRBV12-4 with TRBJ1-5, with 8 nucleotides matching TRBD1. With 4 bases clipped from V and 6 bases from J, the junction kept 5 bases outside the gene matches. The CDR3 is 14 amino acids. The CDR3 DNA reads TGTGCCAGCAGTTCCGGACAGGGAGGTCAGCCCCAGCATTTT. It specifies CASSSGQGGQPQHF.

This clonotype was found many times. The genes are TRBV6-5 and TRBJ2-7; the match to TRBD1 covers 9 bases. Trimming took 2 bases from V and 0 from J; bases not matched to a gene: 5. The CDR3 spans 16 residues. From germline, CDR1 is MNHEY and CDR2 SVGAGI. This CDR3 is CASSYRTGDSSYEQYF. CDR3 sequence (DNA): TGTGCCAGCAGTTACCGGACAGGGGACAGCTCCTACGAGCAGTACTTC.

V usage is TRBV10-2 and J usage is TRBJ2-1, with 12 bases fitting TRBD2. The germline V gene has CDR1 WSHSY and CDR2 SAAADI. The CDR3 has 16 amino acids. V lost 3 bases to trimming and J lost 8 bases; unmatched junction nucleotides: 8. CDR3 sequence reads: CASSELGLAGGDEQFF. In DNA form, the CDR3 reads TGCGCCAGCAGTGAACTGGGGCTAGCGGGAGGGGATGAGCAGTTCTTC.

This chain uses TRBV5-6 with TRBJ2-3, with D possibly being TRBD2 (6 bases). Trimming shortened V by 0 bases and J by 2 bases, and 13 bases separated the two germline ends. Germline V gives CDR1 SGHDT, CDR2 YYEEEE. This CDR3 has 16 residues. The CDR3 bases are TGTGCCAGCAGCTTGGGTAGCGGTGTTTCCACAGATACGCAGTATTTT. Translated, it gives CASSLGSGVSTDTQYF.

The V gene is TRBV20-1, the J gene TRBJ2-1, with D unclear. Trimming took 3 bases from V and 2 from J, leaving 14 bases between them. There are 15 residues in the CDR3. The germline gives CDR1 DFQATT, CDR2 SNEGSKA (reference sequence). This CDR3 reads CSASRSRIPYNEQFF. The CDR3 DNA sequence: TGCAGTGCTAGTAGGTCTAGGATTCCCTACAATGAGCAGTTCTTC.

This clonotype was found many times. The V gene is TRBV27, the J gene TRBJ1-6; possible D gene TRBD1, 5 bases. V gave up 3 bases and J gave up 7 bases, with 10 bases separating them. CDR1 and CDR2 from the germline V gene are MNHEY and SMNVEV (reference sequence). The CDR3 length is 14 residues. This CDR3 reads CASSFARVNSPLHF. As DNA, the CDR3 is TGTGCCAGCAGTTTTGCCAGGGTGAATTCACCCCTCCACTTT.

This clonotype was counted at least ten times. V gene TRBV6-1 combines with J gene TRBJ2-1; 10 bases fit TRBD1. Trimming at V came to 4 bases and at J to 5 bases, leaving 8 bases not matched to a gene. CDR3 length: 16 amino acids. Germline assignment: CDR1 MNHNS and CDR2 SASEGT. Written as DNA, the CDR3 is TGTGCCAGCAGTGTGACAGGGGGCGCGGGTAACAATGAGCAGTTCTTC. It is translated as CASSVTGGAGNNEQFF.

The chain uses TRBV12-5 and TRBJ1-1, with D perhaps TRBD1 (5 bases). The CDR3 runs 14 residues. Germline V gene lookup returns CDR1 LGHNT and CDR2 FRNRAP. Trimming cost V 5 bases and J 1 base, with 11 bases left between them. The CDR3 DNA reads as TGTGCTAGTGGTATGTCGGGGGGGAACACTGAAGCTTTCTTT. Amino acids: CASGMSGGNTEAFF.

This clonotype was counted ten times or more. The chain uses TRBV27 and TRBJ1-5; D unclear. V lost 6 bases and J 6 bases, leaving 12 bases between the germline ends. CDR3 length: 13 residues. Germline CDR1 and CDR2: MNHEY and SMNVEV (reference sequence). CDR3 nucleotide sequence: TGTGCCAGCAGACGAGGGAAGTCTCAGCCCCAGCATTTT. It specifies CASRRGKSQPQHF.

CDR3 sequence (DNA): TGCAGTTATTCCCGGACAGCCGGGGTCGGCAATGAGCAGTTCTTC. Its protein product is CSYSRTAGVGNEQFF. V is TRBV29-1 and J is TRBJ2-1; tentatively, D is TRBD1 (6 bases). CDR1 SQVTM and CDR2 ANQGSEA come from the germline V gene. The CDR3 contains 15 residues.

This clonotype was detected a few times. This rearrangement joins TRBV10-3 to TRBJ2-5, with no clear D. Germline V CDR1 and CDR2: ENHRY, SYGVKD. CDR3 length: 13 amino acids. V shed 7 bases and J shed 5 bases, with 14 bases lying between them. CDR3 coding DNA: TGTGCCATCAAGGGCGACTTTCATGAGACCCAGTACTTC. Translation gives CAIKGDFHETQYF.

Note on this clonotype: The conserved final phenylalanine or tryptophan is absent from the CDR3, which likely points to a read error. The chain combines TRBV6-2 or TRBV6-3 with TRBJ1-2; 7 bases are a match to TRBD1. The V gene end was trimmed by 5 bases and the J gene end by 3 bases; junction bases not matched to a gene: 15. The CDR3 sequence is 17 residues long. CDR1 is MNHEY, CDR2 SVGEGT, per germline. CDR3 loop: CASSNYGHRGFDYGYTS. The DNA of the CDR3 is TGTGCCAGCAGTAACTACGGACACAGGGGCTTCGACTATGGCTACACCTCC.

CDR3 loop: CASSLGLFNEQFF. The CDR3 DNA sequence: TGTGCCAGCAGCTTAGGTCTGTTTAATGAGCAGTTCTTC. The chain couples TRBV7-9 to TRBJ2-1; D remains ambiguous. This CDR3 contains 13 residues. CDR1 is SEHNR and CDR2 is FQNEAQ in the germline V gene (reference sequence). V lost 1 base to trimming and J lost 7 bases, with 8 bases between them. Supplemented by reference TRBV7-9 and TRBJ2-1, the full variable domain reads DTGVSQNPRHKITKRGQNVTFRCDPISEHNRLYWYRQTLGQGPEFLTYFQNEAQLEKSRLLSDRFSAERPKGSFSTLEIQRTEQGDSAMYLCASSLGLFNEQFFGPGTRLTVL.

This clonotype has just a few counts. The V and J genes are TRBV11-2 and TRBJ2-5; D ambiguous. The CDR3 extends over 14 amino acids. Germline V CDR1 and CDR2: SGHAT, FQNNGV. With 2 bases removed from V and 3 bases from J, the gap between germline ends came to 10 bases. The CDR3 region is CASSLFPPKETQYF. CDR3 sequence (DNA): TGTGCCAGCAGCTTATTTCCCCCAAAAGAGACCCAGTACTTC.

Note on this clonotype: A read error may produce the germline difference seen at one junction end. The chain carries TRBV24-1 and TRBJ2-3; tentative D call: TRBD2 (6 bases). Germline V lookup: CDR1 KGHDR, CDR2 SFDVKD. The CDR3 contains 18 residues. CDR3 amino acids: CATIDSTPRGSRTDTQYF. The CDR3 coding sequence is TGTGCCACCATTGATTCTACCCCGCGGGGAAGCCGCACAGATACGCAGTATTTT.

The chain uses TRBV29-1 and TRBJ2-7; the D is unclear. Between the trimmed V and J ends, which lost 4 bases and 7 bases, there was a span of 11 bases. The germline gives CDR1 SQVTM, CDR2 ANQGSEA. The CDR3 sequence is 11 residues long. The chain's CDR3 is CSVGLLEEQYF. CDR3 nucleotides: TGCAGCGTTGGTTTGTTGGAGGAGCAGTACTTC.

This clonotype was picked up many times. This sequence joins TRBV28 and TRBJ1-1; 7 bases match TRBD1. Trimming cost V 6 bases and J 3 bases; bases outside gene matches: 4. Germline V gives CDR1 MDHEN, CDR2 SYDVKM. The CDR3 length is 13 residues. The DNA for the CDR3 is TGTGCCAGCAGAGCAGGGACAGACACTGAAGCTTTCTTT. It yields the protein CASRAGTDTEAFF. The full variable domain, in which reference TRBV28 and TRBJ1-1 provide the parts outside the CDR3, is DVKVTQSSRYLVKRTGEKVFLECVQDMDHENMFWYRQDPGLGLRLIYFSYDVKMKEKGDIPEGYSVSREKKERFSLILESASTNQTSMYLCASRAGTDTEAFFGQGTRLTVV.

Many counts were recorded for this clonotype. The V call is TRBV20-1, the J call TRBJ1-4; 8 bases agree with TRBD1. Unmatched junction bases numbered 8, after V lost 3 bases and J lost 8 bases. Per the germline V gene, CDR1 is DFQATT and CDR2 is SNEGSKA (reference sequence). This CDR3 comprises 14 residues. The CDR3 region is CSARGGTGGEKLFF. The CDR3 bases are TGCAGTGCTAGGGGCGGGACAGGAGGAGAAAAACTGTTTTTT.

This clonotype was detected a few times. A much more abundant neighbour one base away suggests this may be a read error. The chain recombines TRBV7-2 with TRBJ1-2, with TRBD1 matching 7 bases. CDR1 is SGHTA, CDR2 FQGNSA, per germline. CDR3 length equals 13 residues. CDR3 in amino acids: CASSETGRYDYTF. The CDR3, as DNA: TGTGCCAGCAGCGAGACAGGGAGGTATGACTACACCTTC.

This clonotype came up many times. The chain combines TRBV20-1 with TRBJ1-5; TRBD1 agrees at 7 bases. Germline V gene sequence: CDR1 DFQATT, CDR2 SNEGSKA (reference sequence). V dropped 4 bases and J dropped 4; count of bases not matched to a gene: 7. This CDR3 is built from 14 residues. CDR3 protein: CSANQDRHNQPQHF. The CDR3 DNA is TGCAGTGCTAACCAGGACAGGCATAATCAGCCCCAGCATTTT.

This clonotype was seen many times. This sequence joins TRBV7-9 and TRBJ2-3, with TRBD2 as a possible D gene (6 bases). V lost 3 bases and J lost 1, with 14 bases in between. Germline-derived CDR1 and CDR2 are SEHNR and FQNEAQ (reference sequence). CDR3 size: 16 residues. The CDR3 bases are TGTGCCAGCAGCTTGGGGGACTTCGATGGCACAGATACGCAGTATTTT. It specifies CASSLGDFDGTDTQYF.

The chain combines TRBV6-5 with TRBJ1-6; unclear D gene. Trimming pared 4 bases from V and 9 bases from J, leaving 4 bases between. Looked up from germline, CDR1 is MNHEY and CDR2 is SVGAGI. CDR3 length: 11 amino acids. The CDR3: CASSWSSPLHF. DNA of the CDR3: TGTGCCAGCAGTTGGAGTTCACCCCTCCACTTT.

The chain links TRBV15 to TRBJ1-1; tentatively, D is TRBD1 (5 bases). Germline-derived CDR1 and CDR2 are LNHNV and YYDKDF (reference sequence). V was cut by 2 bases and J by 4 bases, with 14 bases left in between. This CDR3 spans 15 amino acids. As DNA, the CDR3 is TGTGCCACCAGCAGAAGCAAGGGGCGGACCACTGAAGCTTTCTTT. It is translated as CATSRSKGRTTEAFF.